This TCR beta chain was identified in a study of blood T cell repertoires in COVID-19. Overall study context: In each case, the material was cDNA or gDNA derived from T cells, B-cell-depleted T cells, or PBMCs.

Looked up from germline, CDR1 is SGHNT and CDR2 is YYREEE (reference sequence). CDR3 length equals 15 residues. V lost 4 bases, J lost 1 base, and 4 bases stayed unmatched. Sequencing was performed with immunoSEQ multiplex PCR; in TCRdb, only in-frame clones are kept and a portion is missing. Among around 250,000 clones listed, around nine tenths were seen once. The sample taken for sequencing was peripheral blood. This receptor was identified in a woman in her 70s with active or convalescent COVID-19. The chain carries TRBV5-4 and TRBJ1-5; 8 nucleotides line up with TRBD1. CDR3 region: CASSRDRGSNQPQHF. CDR3 in DNA: TGTGCCAGCAGCCGAGACAGGGGAAGCAATCAGCCCCAGCATTTT.